These 21 T cell receptor beta chains came from one sample sequenced in a study of T-cell reconstitution after alpha-beta-depleted transplantation in children. TCRbeta library preparation incorporated unique molecular identifiers. Via MiXCR, TCRdb re-called the PCR reads, giving one row per CDR3 protein. Of approximately 420,000 distinct CDR3 sequences listed, about a tenth are singletons. The sequences come from PBMCs from the stem cell graft donor, collected from the stem cell graft. These receptors were taken from a human donor who donated a stem cell graft to a child with acute myeloid leukemia.

The CDR3 coding sequence is TGCAGTGCTGGCCTAGGGGGGGGGCGGGGGTCCTACGAGCAGTACTTC. Its protein is CSAGLGGGRGSYEQYF. The chain links TRBV20-1 to TRBJ2-7, with D possibly matching TRBD2 (7 bases). V gave up 5 bases and J gave up 1 base, with 21 bases separating them. CDR3 length: 16 residues. Germline V gene data show CDR1 as DFQATT and CDR2 as SNEGSKA (reference sequence).

This clonotype has a count of ten or more. This chain connects TRBV7-8 to TRBJ1-2; D unclear. The germline CDR1 and CDR2 sequences are SGHVS and FQNEAQ. Trimming left V 5 bases short and J 4 bases short, with 14 bases between. CDR3 length equals 14 residues. CDR3 loop: CASSRPGAAYGYTF. CDR3 DNA sequence: TGTGCCAGCAGCAGACCCGGTGCAGCCTATGGCTACACCTTC.

This chain uses TRBV5-1 with TRBJ2-5; 7 nucleotides line up with TRBD1. V was clipped by 3 bases and J by 5 bases; unmatched bases: 10. Germline V CDR1 and CDR2: SGHRS, YFSETQ. The CDR3 consists of 15 residues. The CDR3 protein is CASSWDSTSGETQYF. The CDR3 bases are TGCGCCAGCAGCTGGGACAGCACCTCGGGGGAGACCCAGTACTTC.

This clonotype was observed a handful of times. The chain uses TRBV10-2 and TRBJ1-1, with TRBD1 identical over 8 bases. V was pared by 4 bases and J by 8 bases, with 12 bases of the junction left unmatched. CDR1 WSHSY and CDR2 SAAADI come from the germline V gene. The CDR3 covers 15 residues. The CDR3 coding sequence is TGCGCCAGCAGTGCAGGGGGCGCTTACCCGCTCGAAGCTTTCTTT. It translates to CASSAGGAYPLEAFF.

The chain has TRBV4-3 and TRBJ2-1; 8 bases fit TRBD1. In germline, CDR1 is LGHNA, CDR2 YSLEER. The CDR3 extends over 16 amino acids. V shed 7 bases and J 2 bases; nucleotides not matched to a gene: 10. CDR3 bases: TGCGCCAGCAACACAGTGCAGGGGGCTCCCTACAATGAGCAGTTCTTC. Protein: CASNTVQGAPYNEQFF.

This clonotype was seen repeatedly, ten times or more. The chain carries TRBV12-3 or TRBV12-4 and TRBJ1-2, with 8 bases fitting TRBD1. CDR3 length: 12 residues. J lost 8 bases, V lost 7 bases, and 6 bases had no gene match. CDR3 coding DNA: TGTGCCAGCACCTCTGACAGGGGAGGCTACACCTTC. Its protein is CASTSDRGGYTF.

The chain has TRBV7-2 and TRBJ2-5; TRBD2 matches 12 bases. J gave up 2 bases and V 5 bases, and 9 bases lay outside the gene matches. Per the germline V gene, CDR1 is SGHTA and CDR2 is FQGNSA. CDR3 length equals 17 residues. CDR3: CASSPYSLAGGQETQYF. The CDR3 DNA is TGTGCCAGCAGCCCATACTCACTAGCGGGGGGACAAGAGACCCAGTACTTC.

The chain joins TRBV11-2 to TRBJ2-1; 10 nucleotides match TRBD2. Germline assignment: CDR1 SGHAT and CDR2 FQNNGV. V trimming: 4 bases; J trimming: 8 bases; junction bases outside the gene matches: 11. The CDR3 is made up of 16 amino acids. In DNA, the CDR3 is TGTGCCAGCAGCTCCCCACCTAGCGGGAGTTCATATGAGCAGTTCTTC. Its protein is CASSSPPSGSSYEQFF. Based on the CDR3 plus reference TRBV11-2 and TRBJ2-1, the full variable domain is EAGVAQSPRYKIIEKRQSVAFWCNPISGHATLYWYQQILGQGPKLLIQFQNNGVVDDSQLPKDRFSAERLKGVDSTLKIQPAKLEDSAVYLCASSSPPSGSSYEQFFGPGTRLTVL.

The chain joins TRBV5-5 to TRBJ2-3; 9 positions match TRBD2. The junction had 2 bases not matched to a gene; V was cut back by 2 bases and J by 1 base. CDR3 size: 15 residues. Germline lookup yields CDR1 SGHKS and CDR2 YYEKEE (reference sequence). In nucleotides, the CDR3 is TGTGCCAGCAGCTTAGGACTAGCGCGCACAGATACGCAGTATTTT. Translating gives CASSLGLARTDTQYF.

In this sample, this clonotype turned up many times. The V and J genes are TRBV5-1 and TRBJ2-3; D is unresolved. V was trimmed by 0 bases and J by 0 bases, leaving 8 bases between them. Germline CDR1 reads SGHRS; CDR2 reads YFSETQ. The CDR3 extends over 15 amino acids. The CDR3 loop reads CASSLVLASTDTQYF. The CDR3 bases are TGCGCCAGCAGCTTGGTTTTGGCTAGCACAGATACGCAGTATTTT.

This rearrangement joins TRBV4-3 to TRBJ2-1; TRBD2 might be the D (5 bases). This CDR3 has 12 amino acids. CDR1 LGHNA and CDR2 YSLEER come from the germline V gene. V lost 6 bases, J lost 8 bases, and 11 bases lay in between. CDR3: CASRDWGDEQFF. The DNA of the CDR3 is TGCGCCAGCAGGGACTGGGGAGATGAGCAGTTCTTC.

This chain connects TRBV29-1 to TRBJ1-1; 8 bases match TRBD1. CDR3 size: 12 residues. The V gene end was trimmed by 7 bases and the J gene end by 3 bases; junction bases not matched to a gene: 4. Germline lookup yields CDR1 SQVTM and CDR2 ANQGSEA. The CDR3 nucleotides read TGCAGCGCTTCGACAGGGGACACTGAAGCTTTCTTT. It translates to CSASTGDTEAFF.

This clonotype was observed at least ten times. This chain links TRBV4-3 with TRBJ1-3, with unresolved D. The V end was cut by 1 base, the J end by 2 bases, with 3 bases between. There are 13 residues in the CDR3. The germline CDR1 and CDR2 sequences are LGHNA and YSLEER. CDR3: CASSQVAGNTIYF. In DNA, the CDR3 is TGCGCCAGCAGCCAAGTAGCTGGAAACACCATATATTTT.

The chain is built from TRBV5-6 and TRBJ2-1; 7 bases are a match to TRBD1. CDR1 and CDR2 (germline): SGHDT, YYEEEE. V was clipped by 4 bases and J by 8 bases; unmatched bases: 12. The CDR3 consists of 15 residues. This CDR3 is CASSVGDSLWYEQFF. CDR3 sequence (DNA): TGTGCCAGCAGCGTGGGGGACAGCTTATGGTATGAGCAGTTCTTC.

This chain joins TRBV7-3 and TRBJ1-1, with D perhaps TRBD1 (5 bases). This CDR3 comprises 13 residues. Germline V gene lookup returns CDR1 SGHTA and CDR2 FQGTGA. V was pared by 5 bases and J by 11 bases, with 18 bases between. The CDR3 DNA is TGTGCCAGCAGCCTCGGATGGGGCCAGGCTGCTTTCTTT. Protein sequence: CASSLGWGQAAFF.

This clonotype was detected a few times. The rearrangement joins TRBV24-1 to TRBJ2-3, with D maybe TRBD1 (6 bases). The CDR3 loop spans 17 amino acids. From germline, CDR1 is KGHDR and CDR2 SFDVKD. The V end was cut by 3 bases, the J end by 1 base, with 16 bases between. This chain's CDR3 is CATSDPPGAGGTDTQYF. In DNA form, the CDR3 reads TGTGCCACCAGTGATCCCCCCGGGGCAGGGGGCACAGATACGCAGTATTTT.

This clonotype was detected ten times or more. V is TRBV2 and J is TRBJ2-5; possible D gene TRBD1, 5 bases. This CDR3 has 12 residues. The germline CDR1 and CDR2 sequences are SNHLY and FYNNEI. V was clipped by 7 bases and J by 4 bases, with 10 bases between them. CDR3: CASTGRGETQYF. CDR3 DNA: TGTGCCAGCACGGGTAGGGGAGAGACCCAGTACTTC.

The chain has TRBV12-3 or TRBV12-4 and TRBJ1-6, with D perhaps TRBD1 (5 bases). Between the trimmed V and J ends, which lost 6 bases and 7 bases, there was a span of 16 bases. This CDR3 has 15 residues. The CDR3, as DNA: TGTGCCAGCAGACCCGAACAGGCCAGCAATTCACCCCTCCACTTT. Its protein product is CASRPEQASNSPLHF.

Only one count was recorded for this clonotype. The gene calls are TRBV14 and TRBJ2-7, with D unresolved. Germline V gives CDR1 SGHDN, CDR2 FVKESK. The CDR3 length is 14 residues. V gave up 0 bases and J gave up 2 bases, with 8 bases separating them. The CDR3 sequence is CASSQDEAAYEQYF. The DNA for the CDR3 is TGTGCCAGCAGCCAAGACGAGGCAGCCTACGAGCAGTACTTC.

Ten or more counts support this clonotype. The chain carries TRBV5-1 and TRBJ1-4, with D possibly being TRBD1 (5 bases). V was shortened by 5 bases and J by 3 bases, with 14 bases between the two germline ends. This CDR3 region has 15 residues. Germline V gives CDR1 SGHRS, CDR2 YFSETQ. CDR3 protein: CASSPMGVANEKLFF. Here the CDR3 DNA reads TGCGCCAGCAGTCCGATGGGGGTGGCTAATGAAAAACTGTTTTTT.

V is TRBV29-1 and J is TRBJ2-5; D ambiguous. V dropped 7 bases and J dropped 5 bases, with 11 bases sitting between them. The CDR3 spans 11 residues. Germline V lookup: CDR1 SQVTM, CDR2 ANQGSEA. DNA for the CDR3: TGCAGCGGCGCTAGTTTCGAGACCCAGTACTTC. It is translated as CSGASFETQYF.